The next 29 T cell receptor beta chains were all read from a single sample in a study of graft-versus-host responses after intestinal transplantation. Profiling relied on immunoSEQ multiplex PCR, and the TCRdb table lists in-frame clones only, not all of them. Here the sample spans 29,000 or so clones, nearly 90% being singletons. The input for sequencing was PBMCs, taken about 460 days after intestinal transplantation. These receptors were taken from a human patient who received an intestinal transplant, so some T cells may come from the graft donor.

CDR3: CASSFKQGPGETQYF. CDR3 nucleotide sequence: TGTGCCAGCAGCTTTAAACAGGGACCGGGGGAGACCCAGTACTTC. V is TRBV7-2 and J is TRBJ2-5, with TRBD1 as a possible D gene (6 bases). The CDR3 covers 15 residues. Germline V lookup: CDR1 SGHTA, CDR2 FQGNSA. Trimming stripped 3 bases from V and 5 bases from J, with 16 bases between.

This chain uses TRBV28 with TRBJ1-2, with TRBD1 matching over 7 bases. The J segment lost 3 bases and the V segment lost 7 bases, leaving 8 bases of the junction unmatched. The CDR3 contains 14 residues. Germline lookup yields CDR1 MDHEN and CDR2 SYDVKM. The CDR3 sequence: CASTEGGGHYGYTF. The CDR3 bases are TGTGCCAGCACCGAAGGAGGGGGCCACTATGGCTACACCTTC.

This clone was observed once. The V and J genes are TRBV7-9 and TRBJ2-6, with TRBD1 as a possible D gene (6 bases). Trimming took 7 bases from V and 1 from J, leaving 11 bases between them. In germline, CDR1 is SEHNR, CDR2 FQNEAQ (reference sequence). CDR3 length: 15 residues. Here the CDR3 reads CASNVRGSGANVLTF. The CDR3 DNA is TGTGCCAGCAACGTCAGGGGTTCTGGGGCCAACGTCCTGACTTTC.

The chain uses TRBV19 and TRBJ2-1; D perhaps matches TRBD1 (5 bases). V was trimmed by 6 bases and J by 3 bases, leaving 9 bases between them. This CDR3 comprises 13 residues. CDR1 LNHDA and CDR2 SQIVND come from the germline V gene (reference sequence). CDR3 nucleotide sequence: TGTGCCAGTAGCCTAGGGGTCTACAATGAGCAGTTCTTC. It is translated as CASSLGVYNEQFF. Drawing the rest from reference TRBV19 and TRBJ2-1, the complete variable domain is DGGITQSPKYLFRKEGQNVTLSCEQNLNHDAMYWYRQDPGQGLRLIYYSQIVNDFQKGDIAEGYSVSREKKESFPLTVTSAQKNPTAFYLCASSLGVYNEQFFGPGTRLTVL.

The sample holds one count of this clone. The chain combines TRBV6-6 with TRBJ1-5, with TRBD1 matching 11 bases. There are 16 residues in the CDR3. V trimming: 5 bases; J trimming: 4 bases; junction bases outside the gene matches: 7. CDR1 is MNHNY and CDR2 is SVGAGI in the germline V gene (reference sequence). In DNA, the CDR3 is TGTGCCAGCAGTCAACCCGGGACAGGGGGAAATCAGCCCCAGCATTTT. Translating gives CASSQPGTGGNQPQHF.

The chain joins TRBV19 to TRBJ2-7, with D perhaps matching TRBD2 (6 bases). Germline values: CDR1 LNHDA, CDR2 SQIVND (reference sequence). The CDR3 extends over 13 amino acids. Between the trimmed V and J ends, which lost 2 bases and 5 bases, there was a span of 10 bases. The CDR3 sequence: CASSISGGDEQYF. The CDR3 region has the DNA TGTGCCAGTAGTATATCAGGAGGGGACGAGCAGTACTTC.

The chain is built from TRBV5-7 and TRBJ2-3, with 12 bases fitting TRBD2. TRBV5-7 is an open reading frame whose function is uncertain. Losses at the gene ends were 0 bases for V and 6 bases for J; bases not matched to a gene: 2. CDR3 length: 15 amino acids. CDR3 bases: TGTGCCAGCAGCTTGGATCTAGCGGGGGGGGATACGCAGTATTTT. The encoded protein is CASSLDLAGGDTQYF.

This chain uses TRBV7-9 with TRBJ1-1; D unresolved. CDR1 is SEHNR, CDR2 FQNEAQ, per germline (reference sequence). V was trimmed by 7 bases and J by 0 bases, leaving 15 bases between them. The CDR3 runs 15 residues. The CDR3 loop is CASTSRNGVNTEAFF. In DNA, the CDR3 is TGTGCCAGCACTTCCCGAAACGGGGTGAACACTGAAGCTTTCTTT.

The chain uses TRBV4-1 and TRBJ1-6; no clear D gene. The V gene's germline CDR1 is MGHRA and CDR2 YSYEKL. Between the trimmed V and J ends, which lost 1 base and 8 bases, there was a span of 15 bases. The CDR3 sequence is 16 residues long. The chain's CDR3 is CASSQVDGLRDSPLHF. The CDR3 nucleotides are TGCGCCAGCAGCCAAGTGGACGGCCTTCGGGATTCACCCCTCCACTTT.

V and J are TRBV19 and TRBJ2-7, with TRBD1 matching over 11 bases. The CDR3 contains 14 residues. CDR1 and CDR2 from the germline V gene are LNHDA and SQIVND (reference sequence). Trimming at V came to 6 bases and at J to 5 bases, leaving 6 bases not matched to a gene. The CDR3 DNA is TGTGCCAGTAGGCCGGACAGGGGGCACGACGAGCAGTACTTC. This sequence encodes CASRPDRGHDEQYF.

In DNA form, the CDR3 reads TGTGCCAGCAGCCCCCCGGACGTGGACGAGCAGTACTTC. Amino acid sequence: CASSPPDVDEQYF. The V gene is TRBV7-9, the J gene TRBJ2-7; unclear D gene. CDR1 and CDR2 (germline): SEHNR, FQNEAQ (reference sequence). V was cut by 5 bases and J by 5 bases, with 13 bases left in between. CDR3 length: 13 residues. The full variable domain, in which reference TRBV7-9 and TRBJ2-7 provide the parts outside the CDR3, is DTGVSQNPRHKITKRGQNVTFRCDPISEHNRLYWYRQTLGQGPEFLTYFQNEAQLEKSRLLSDRFSAERPKGSFSTLEIQRTEQGDSAMYLCASSPPDVDEQYFGPGTRLTVT.

V and J are TRBV7-6 and TRBJ1-2; TRBD1 might be the D (5 bases). Germline-derived CDR1 and CDR2 are SGHVS and FNYEAQ. The CDR3 runs 15 residues. Trimming cost V 2 bases and J 6 bases, with 16 bases left between them. The CDR3: CASSLSGNRLDGYTF. The CDR3 DNA reads TGTGCCAGCAGCTTATCAGGGAACAGATTGGATGGCTACACCTTC.

This chain joins TRBV6-5 and TRBJ2-1; TRBD2 is a possible D gene (6 bases). This CDR3 is 14 amino acids long. V dropped 0 bases and J dropped 6 bases, with 9 bases sitting between them. The V gene's germline CDR1 is MNHEY and CDR2 SVGAGI. The CDR3 bases are TGTGCCAGCAGTTACTCGACCGGGGGCAATGAGCAGTTCTTC. Translating it yields CASSYSTGGNEQFF.

The chain employs TRBV11-2 and TRBJ2-7, with 11 bases lining up with TRBD2. J lost 4 bases, V lost 5 bases, and 4 bases had no gene match. Germline loops: CDR1 SGHAT, CDR2 FQNNGV. This CDR3 contains 14 residues. The CDR3 sequence is CASSRSGREYEQYF. The CDR3, as DNA: TGTGCCAGCAGCCGTAGCGGGAGGGAATACGAGCAGTACTTC.

The V and J genes are TRBV5-4 and TRBJ2-3; 7 nucleotides line up with TRBD2. The CDR3 contains 19 residues. Germline values: CDR1 SGHNT, CDR2 YYREEE (reference sequence). The V and J ends lost 0 bases and 0 bases, in that order; junction bases with no gene match: 13. CDR3 region: CASSLDEGRVETSTDTQYF. The CDR3 region has the DNA TGTGCCAGCAGCTTGGACGAGGGGAGGGTTGAAACTAGCACAGATACGCAGTATTTT.

The V call is TRBV12-5, the J call TRBJ1-1; TRBD1 might be the D (6 bases). The V end was cut by 4 bases, the J end by 1 base, with 13 bases between. The germline V gene has CDR1 LGHNT and CDR2 FRNRAP. This CDR3 comprises 15 residues. Here the CDR3 DNA reads TGTGCTAGTGGTTCTACAGGGCGCGGGAACACTGAAGCTTTCTTT. Its protein is CASGSTGRGNTEAFF.

This chain links TRBV30 with TRBJ2-1; 11 bases fit TRBD2. In germline, CDR1 is GTSNPN, CDR2 SVGIG (reference sequence). With 1 base clipped from V and 7 bases from J, the junction kept 9 bases outside the gene matches. The CDR3 runs 16 residues. The CDR3 DNA sequence: TGTGCCTGGAGTGGTAAGGCGCCTAGCGGGGGGAATGAGCAGTTCTTC. This sequence encodes CAWSGKAPSGGNEQFF. The full variable domain, with the rest looked up from reference TRBV30 and TRBJ2-1, is SQTIHQWPATLVQPVGSPLSLECTVEGTSNPNLYWYRQAAGRGLQLLFYSVGIGQISSEVPQNLSASRPQDRQFILSSKKLLLSDSGFYLCAWSGKAPSGGNEQFFGPGTRLTVL.

CDR3 nucleotides: TGCGCCAGCAGCCCCCAACCTGGGGGGGCGCAGGGCCCGTGGTCGGAAAAACTGTTTTTT. This translates into CASSPQPGGAQGPWSEKLFF. The chain is built from TRBV4-1 and TRBJ1-4; TRBD1 might be the D (6 bases). The CDR3 runs to 20 residues. Per germline, CDR1 MGHRA and CDR2 YSYEKL. V lost 4 bases and J 8 bases, leaving 32 bases between the germline ends.

The chain is built from TRBV4-1 and TRBJ2-1, with D perhaps given as TRBD1 or TRBD2 (5 bases each). The CDR3 has 16 residues. Between the trimmed V and J ends, which lost 3 bases and 0 bases, there was a span of 12 bases. Per the germline V gene, CDR1 is MGHRA and CDR2 is YSYEKL. DNA of the CDR3: TGCGCCAGCAGCCACGGGACCCGGAGCTCCTACAATGAGCAGTTCTTC. Protein sequence: CASSHGTRSSYNEQFF.

In the case of this clone: The sample contains more than one DNA sequence encoding this CDR3. The genes are TRBV11-3 and TRBJ2-1; 9 bases are shared with TRBD1. CDR1 and CDR2 from the germline V gene are SGHNT and YENEEA. The CDR3 runs to 16 residues. V gave up 5 bases and J gave up 10 bases; unmatched junction bases: 15. The CDR3 DNA is TGTGCCAGCAGCAAAGGGGGACAGGGCGTACAAGGGGAGCAGTTCTTC. This encodes CASSKGGQGVQGEQFF.

V and J are TRBV7-9 and TRBJ1-2; 7 bases agree with TRBD1. This CDR3 is 13 amino acids long. Unmatched junction bases numbered 8, after V lost 6 bases and J lost 7 bases. Looked up from germline, CDR1 is SEHNR and CDR2 is FQNEAQ (reference sequence). In DNA, the CDR3 is TGTGCCAGCAGTAGTACAGGGGACGGTGGCTACACCTTC. It encodes CASSSTGDGGYTF.

The chain has TRBV4-2 and TRBJ1-5; tentative D call: TRBD1 (5 bases). Germline lookup yields CDR1 LGHNA and CDR2 YNFKEQ. V was shortened by 0 bases and J by 2 bases, with 20 bases between the two germline ends. CDR3 size: 19 residues. The CDR3 is CASSQEGVGDFRRNQPQHF. In DNA form, the CDR3 reads TGTGCCAGCAGCCAAGAGGGGGTGGGGGACTTTCGGCGCAATCAGCCCCAGCATTTT.

This chain links TRBV7-9 with TRBJ1-3; 11 bases fit TRBD1. Germline V CDR1 and CDR2: SEHNR, FQNEAQ (reference sequence). This CDR3 is 17 amino acids long. J lost 4 bases, V lost 5 bases, and 10 bases had no gene match. The CDR3 DNA reads TGTGCCAGCAGCCAGGAGGGACAGGGGGTAAACGGAAACACCATATATTTT. As protein: CASSQEGQGVNGNTIYF.

This clone was seen more than once but under ten times. The genes are TRBV10-1 and TRBJ2-5; 8 bases are a match to TRBD2. Germline CDR1 is WNHNN and CDR2 is SYGVQD (reference sequence). The V gene end was trimmed by 2 bases and the J gene end by 4 bases; junction bases not matched to a gene: 0. The CDR3 length is 13 residues. For the CDR3, the DNA is TGCGCCAGCAGTGAGAGCGGGAGAGAGACCCAGTACTTC. Encoded protein: CASSESGRETQYF.

The CDR3 loop is CASSRGQEKIELFF. The CDR3 bases are TGTGCCAGCAGCCGAGGACAGGAGAAGATCGAGCTGTTTTTT. The chain is built from TRBV6-5 and TRBJ2-2; 7 bases fit TRBD1. The CDR3 runs 14 residues. Germline lookup yields CDR1 MNHEY and CDR2 SVGAGI. V gave up 6 bases and J gave up 11 bases; unmatched junction bases: 12.

The chain is built from TRBV7-2 and TRBJ2-1; maybe TRBD1 (6 bases). The germline gives CDR1 SGHTA, CDR2 FQGNSA. This CDR3 comprises 14 residues. V was clipped by 5 bases and J by 8 bases, with 16 bases between them. This CDR3 reads CASSLDRPTDEQFF. The CDR3 nucleotides read TGTGCCAGCAGCCTCGACAGGCCAACAGATGAGCAGTTCTTC.

The chain joins TRBV18 to TRBJ2-2; TRBD2 matches 9 bases. Per the germline V gene, CDR1 is KGHSH and CDR2 is LQKENI. This CDR3 region has 16 residues. V was clipped by 1 base and J by 0 bases; unmatched bases: 0. The CDR3 here is CASSPLAGANTGELFF. The CDR3 bases are TGTGCCAGCTCACCACTAGCGGGAGCGAACACCGGGGAGCTGTTTTTT.

The genes are TRBV2 and TRBJ1-2, with TRBD1 as a possible D gene (5 bases). Trimming cost V 9 bases and J 1 base, with 15 bases left between them. This CDR3 spans 14 amino acids. Germline V lookup: CDR1 SNHLY, CDR2 FYNNEI. The CDR3 bases are TGTGCCAGTGAACCCCAGGGATATAACTATGGCTACACCTTC. This translates into CASEPQGYNYGYTF. The entire variable domain, with the rest obtained from reference TRBV2 and TRBJ1-2, is as follows: EPEVTQTPSHQVTQMGQEVILRCVPISNHLYFYWYRQILGQKVEFLVSFYNNEISEKSEIFDDQFSVERPDGSNFTLKIRSTKLEDSAMYFCASEPQGYNYGYTFGSGTRLTVV.

The V and J genes are TRBV5-1 and TRBJ2-5; TRBD2 might be the D (5 bases). V was shortened by 3 bases and J by 1 base, with 10 bases between the two germline ends. In germline, CDR1 is SGHRS, CDR2 YFSETQ. This CDR3 spans 14 amino acids. The CDR3 spells CASSWGDTQETQYF. The CDR3, as DNA: TGCGCCAGCAGCTGGGGAGACACCCAAGAGACCCAGTACTTC. Together with reference TRBV5-1 and TRBJ2-5, the CDR3 gives the full variable domain: KAGVTQTPRYLIKTRGQQVTLSCSPISGHRSVSWYQQTPGQGLQFLFEYFSETQRNKGNFPGRFSGRQFSNSRSEMNVSTLELGDSALYLCASSWGDTQETQYFGPGTRLLVL.